The 19 T cell receptor beta chains presented below share a single source sample, sequenced in a study of control samples from healthy donors and cancer patients. Libraries were prepared by immunoSEQ multiplex PCR; TCRdb keeps only in-frame clonotypes and omits some of them. The table has roughly 24,000 clones, approximately 80% seen once. Input material: PBMCs. The receptors here all came from a man between 60 and 75 years old with head and neck cancer.

The genes are TRBV7-9 and TRBJ1-6, with 8 nucleotides matching TRBD1. The V segment lost 5 bases and the J segment 4 bases; nucleotides outside the gene matches: 4. This CDR3 spans 15 amino acids. Germline V gives CDR1 SEHNR, CDR2 FQNEAQ (reference sequence). CDR3 residues: CASSQGAGYNSPLHF. The CDR3 region has the DNA TGTGCCAGCAGCCAGGGGGCGGGGTATAATTCACCCCTCCACTTT.

The rearrangement joins TRBV6-5 to TRBJ2-5; D is unclear. The CDR3 is 11 residues long. CDR1 is MNHEY, CDR2 SVGAGI, per germline. V lost 6 bases and J 5 bases, leaving 7 bases between the germline ends. In DNA, the CDR3 is TGTGCCAGCAGGGTTTCCGAGACCCAGTACTTC. Translated: CASRVSETQYF.

V usage is TRBV5-1 and J usage is TRBJ2-1, with a weak D call TRBD1 (5 bases). Looked up from germline, CDR1 is SGHRS and CDR2 is YFSETQ. Trimming removed 0 bases at V and 6 bases at J, with 7 bases between. The CDR3 is 13 residues long. The CDR3 DNA sequence: TGCGCCAGCAGCTTGGGACAGATCAATGAGCAGTTCTTC. Translating gives CASSLGQINEQFF.

This clone has a single count. V gene TRBV28 combines with J gene TRBJ1-2, with 9 bases aligning to TRBD1. Germline values: CDR1 MDHEN, CDR2 SYDVKM. V gave up 4 bases and J gave up 4 bases; unmatched junction bases: 22. This CDR3 comprises 20 residues. Here the CDR3 reads CASSSDLMSGGTGFGYGYTF. CDR3 nucleotide sequence: TGTGCCAGCAGTTCGGATCTCATGTCGGGGGGGACAGGGTTTGGCTATGGCTACACCTTC.

The chain employs TRBV5-4 and TRBJ1-1; D perhaps matches TRBD1 (6 bases). The V and J ends lost 4 bases and 7 bases respectively, with 20 bases between them. This CDR3 is 15 amino acids long. From germline, CDR1 is SGHNT and CDR2 YYREEE (reference sequence). The CDR3 bases are TGTGCCAGCAGCCCTACACCCCACAGGGAAGGTGAAGCTTTCTTT. Its protein is CASSPTPHREGEAFF.

This clone was detected only once. The chain couples TRBV5-1 to TRBJ2-1; D unclear. The CDR3 is made up of 16 amino acids. Germline assignment: CDR1 SGHRS and CDR2 YFSETQ. Between the trimmed V and J ends, which lost 0 bases and 2 bases, there was a span of 12 bases. CDR3 sequence: CASSLDVGLTYNEQFF. The CDR3 coding sequence is TGCGCCAGCAGCTTGGACGTCGGATTAACCTACAATGAGCAGTTCTTC.

The V and J genes are TRBV3-1 (or the pseudogene TRBV3-2) and TRBJ1-1, with D possibly being TRBD1 (5 bases). The CDR3 consists of 14 residues. Germline-derived CDR1 and CDR2 are LGHDT and YNNKEL (reference sequence). Deletions cut 4 bases from V and 1 base from J, with 10 bases between. The CDR3 sequence: CASSRSGGNTEAFF. Written as DNA, the CDR3 is TGTGCCAGCAGCCGCTCGGGGGGGAACACTGAAGCTTTCTTT.

The J gene is TRBJ1-1, the V gene TRBV21-1. TRBV21-1 counts as a pseudogene. The CDR3 is made up of 13 amino acids. The CDR3 spells CASSKGRVRGAFF. The CDR3, as DNA: TGTGCCAGCAGCAAGGGGAGGGTTAGAGGAGCTTTCTTT.

The chain joins TRBV27 to TRBJ1-1, with TRBD1 matching over 7 bases. V lost 4 bases, J lost 10 bases, and 6 bases stayed unmatched. The CDR3 spans 12 residues. Per germline, CDR1 MNHEY and CDR2 SMNVEV (reference sequence). CDR3 sequence reads: CASSSGSGGAFF. Here the CDR3 DNA reads TGTGCCAGCAGTTCAGGGTCAGGGGGAGCTTTCTTT.

This chain connects TRBV3-1 (or the pseudogene TRBV3-2) to TRBJ1-1; TRBD1 might be the D (6 bases). CDR1 is LGHDT and CDR2 is YNNKEL in the germline V gene (reference sequence). CDR3 length: 13 residues. Trimming removed 4 bases from V and 0 bases from J, with 6 bases in between. In DNA, the CDR3 is TGTGCCAGCAGCCGGACAGTGAACACTGAAGCTTTCTTT. Its translation is CASSRTVNTEAFF.

This chain connects TRBV7-8 to TRBJ2-7; possible D gene TRBD2, 6 bases. Germline assignment: CDR1 SGHVS and CDR2 FQNEAQ. Deletions cut 5 bases from V and 4 bases from J, with 15 bases between. This CDR3 is built from 14 residues. CDR3 sequence (DNA): TGTGCCAGCAGCGTCCGGGACGGACTATACGAGCAGTACTTC. The encoded protein is CASSVRDGLYEQYF.

The chain recombines TRBV2 with TRBJ2-7, with D hard to call. The germline V gene has CDR1 SNHLY and CDR2 FYNNEI. V dropped 7 bases and J dropped 3 bases, with 13 bases sitting between them. This CDR3 region has 13 residues. CDR3 nucleotide sequence: TGTGCCAGCATTATCTCCAGGAGCTACGAGCAGTACTTC. It translates to CASIISRSYEQYF.

Written as DNA, the CDR3 is TGTGCCAGCAGCAGGGACAGGGGGCCGCCCGGCTACGAGCAGTACTTC. This encodes CASSRDRGPPGYEQYF. The J gene is TRBJ2-7, the V gene TRBV13; 12 nucleotides agree with TRBD1. V lost 5 bases and J lost 3; bases outside the gene matches: 8. The germline V gene has CDR1 PRHDT and CDR2 FYEKMQ (reference sequence). The CDR3 is 16 amino acids.

This chain connects TRBV9 to TRBJ1-6; TRBD1 might be the D (5 bases). With 0 bases removed from V and 6 bases from J, the gap between germline ends came to 10 bases. Germline V gene sequence: CDR1 SGDLS, CDR2 YYNGEE. The CDR3 covers 15 residues. CDR3 DNA sequence: TGTGCCAGCAGCGTAGCTGCAGGGAGTAATTCACCCCTCCACTTT. Amino acids: CASSVAAGSNSPLHF.

This clone appeared once. V and J are TRBV9 and TRBJ1-6, with D hard to call. Germline V gene data show CDR1 as SGDLS and CDR2 as YYNGEE. The CDR3 sequence is 18 residues long. Trimming removed 1 base from V and 1 base from J, with 15 bases in between. CDR3 in amino acids: CASSVSSGGGSYNSPLHF. DNA of the CDR3: TGTGCCAGCAGCGTAAGTTCCGGCGGAGGGTCCTATAATTCACCCCTCCACTTT.

The chain couples TRBV7-8 to TRBJ2-5; TRBD1 matches 10 bases. This CDR3 has 14 residues. The V segment lost 4 bases and the J segment 5 bases; nucleotides outside the gene matches: 4. From germline, CDR1 is SGHVS and CDR2 FQNEAQ. The DNA of the CDR3 is TGTGCCAGCAGCTCGACAGGGGGCGCGGAGACCCAGTACTTC. It translates to CASSSTGGAETQYF.

The chain recombines TRBV4-1 with TRBJ2-1, with 8 bases that match TRBD2. The CDR3 consists of 15 residues. Germline trimming cut 0 bases from V and 7 bases from J; bases unmatched to any gene: 5. Germline CDR1 is MGHRA and CDR2 is YSYEKL. The chain's CDR3 is CASSQDQREWNEQFF. CDR3 DNA: TGCGCCAGCAGCCAAGATCAGCGGGAGTGGAATGAGCAGTTCTTC.

The chain uses TRBV29-1 and TRBJ2-5; tentative D call: TRBD2 (6 bases). From germline, CDR1 is SQVTM and CDR2 ANQGSEA. The CDR3 is 17 amino acids. The V end lost 1 base, the J end lost 4 bases, and 22 bases lay between the germline ends. CDR3 region: CSVEVRETARGGETQYF. In DNA, the CDR3 is TGCAGCGTTGAAGTTAGGGAGACAGCGAGGGGAGGAGAGACCCAGTACTTC.

V is TRBV7-2 and J is TRBJ1-4; D possibly corresponds to TRBD1 (6 bases). Germline V gene sequence: CDR1 SGHTA, CDR2 FQGNSA. The CDR3 spans 15 residues. V lost 0 bases and J 3 bases, leaving 8 bases between the germline ends. The CDR3 loop is CASSLAAGANEKLFF. CDR3 DNA sequence: TGTGCCAGCAGCTTAGCGGCAGGGGCTAATGAAAAACTGTTTTTT. The full variable domain, its missing parts supplied by reference TRBV7-2 and TRBJ1-4, is GAGVSQSPSNKVTEKGKDVELRCDPISGHTALYWYRQSLGQGLEFLIYFQGNSAPDKSGLPSDRFSAERTGGSVSTLTIQRTQQEDSAVYLCASSLAAGANEKLFFGSGTQLSVL.